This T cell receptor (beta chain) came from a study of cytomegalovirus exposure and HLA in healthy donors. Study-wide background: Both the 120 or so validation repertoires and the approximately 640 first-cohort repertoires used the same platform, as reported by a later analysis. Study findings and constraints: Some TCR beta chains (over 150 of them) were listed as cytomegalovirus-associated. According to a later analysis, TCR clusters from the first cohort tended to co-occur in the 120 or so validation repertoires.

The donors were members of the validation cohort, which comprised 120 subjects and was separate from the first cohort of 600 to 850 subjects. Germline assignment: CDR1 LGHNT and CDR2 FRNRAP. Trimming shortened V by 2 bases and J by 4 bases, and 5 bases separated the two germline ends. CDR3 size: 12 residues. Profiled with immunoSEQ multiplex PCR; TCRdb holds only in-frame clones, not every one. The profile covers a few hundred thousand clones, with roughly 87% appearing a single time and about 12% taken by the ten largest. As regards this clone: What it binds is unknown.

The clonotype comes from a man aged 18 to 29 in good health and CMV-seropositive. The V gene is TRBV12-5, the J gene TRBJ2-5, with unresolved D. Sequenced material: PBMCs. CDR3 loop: CASGLLGETQYF. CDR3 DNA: TGTGCTAGTGGTTTGCTAGGAGAGACCCAGTACTTC. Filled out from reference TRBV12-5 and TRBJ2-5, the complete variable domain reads DARVTQTPRHKVTEMGQEVTMRCQPILGHNTVFWYRQTMMQGLELLAYFRNRAPLDDSGMPKDRFSAEMPDATLATLKIQPSEPRDSAVYFCASGLLGETQYFGPGTRLLVL.